The clone carrying this T cell receptor beta chain was seen a few times. Its cognate antigen is unknown. The data derive from a study of response to subunit inactivated influenza vaccine. TCRdb recomputed calls from the RT-PCR reads with MiXCR, one row per CDR3 protein. Seen here are about 570,000 distinct CDR3 sequences, roughly 12% observed once, and the top ten hold roughly 11%. General study findings and limits: Each seasonal influenza vaccination, the authors suggested, recruits few new T cells.

In addition, the sample was reused for a study of T cells expressing NK-cell markers. That study reports: The TCR beta cDNA came from 5'RACE template switching with UMIs. CD3+CD56+NKG2C+, CD3+CD56+NKG2C- and CD3+CD56-NKG2C+ T cells, once sorted, supplied the TCR beta repertoires. Top CD8+ clonotypes included the dominant CD3+CD56+NKG2C+ clonotypes in 5 or 6 donors. A few of the donors also had these clonotypes leading their CD3+CD56-NKG2C+ fraction.

This specimen was PBMCs from blood, taken on the day of vaccination. This TCR was recovered from a man in his forties or fifties who received an inactivated influenza vaccine.

The CDR3 bases are TGTGCCAGCAGCTTAGTTTCGGGACAGGGCAATGAGCAGTTCTTC. This sequence encodes CASSLVSGQGNEQFF. The chain couples TRBV7-2 to TRBJ2-1; 9 bases align to TRBD1. The V gene end was trimmed by 1 base and the J gene end by 6 bases; junction bases not matched to a gene: 4. The CDR3 has 15 amino acids. Germline assignment: CDR1 SGHTA and CDR2 FQGNSA.